These T cell receptor beta chains were read from a single sample in a study of T cells in Graves' hyperthyroidism and ophthalmopathy. Using its own MiXCR run on the multiplex PCR reads, TCRdb lists one record per CDR3 protein. The data show 750,000 to 900,000 distinct CDR3 sequences, roughly 40% seen once. Material: blood. These receptors came from a man aged 18 to 35 with Graves' hyperthyroidism. CDR3s leave out the opening cysteine and the closing phenylalanine or tryptophan. Each record gives: clone size, CDR3 length, J gene, V gene, CDR3 protein. The size field is filled for only some rows; it gives once, few, many or a size class.

few | 11 | TRBJ2-3 | TRBV10-3 | AILGEKIDTQY
few | 11 | TRBJ1-1 | TRBV9 | ASSAAGFTEAF
NA | 13 | TRBJ1-1 | TRBV7-9 | ASSWGTGANTEAF
NA | 14 | TRBJ2-5 | TRBV10-3 | ARSYRITAPQETQY
NA | 14 | TRBJ2-2 | TRBV6-5 | ASSFRAGGGTGELF
NA | 12 | TRBJ2-3 | TRBV7-6 | ASSLGSPPDTQY
many | 12 | TRBJ2-5 | TRBV2 | ASSEAQPAETQY
few | 11 | TRBJ1-1 | TRBV7-8 | ASSPTRDTEAF
NA | 12 | TRBJ1-1 | TRBV2 | ASSERGTVNEAF
NA | 12 | TRBJ1-3 | TRBV6-5 | ASSGTGAGNTIY
many | 12 | TRBJ2-7 | TRBV10-3 | AITWERDTYEQY
NA | 10 | TRBJ2-7 | TRBV29-1 | SVEEGPYEQY
few | 11 | TRBJ1-5 | TRBV10-3 | ASSGGVNQPQH
NA | 13 | TRBJ2-6 | TRBV19 | ASSDPGHGANVLT
many | 12 | TRBJ1-5 | TRBV7-2 | ASSFDNSNQPQH
few | 13 | TRBJ1-1 | TRBV12-3/TRBV12-4 | ASKEPDRGKTEAF
few | 11 | TRBJ1-2 | TRBV5-6 | ASSTSTGRGYT
NA | 15 | TRBJ2-7 | TRBV7-9 | ASSQVGLAGGPDEQY
NA | 11 | TRBJ2-2 | TRBV2 | ASSPRTHGELF
NA | 17 | TRBJ1-4 | TRBV27 | ASREYRQGTRGVDEKLF
few | 12 | TRBJ1-5 | TRBV6-1 | ASTDRVWNQPQH
few | 13 | TRBJ1-1 | TRBV7-2 | ASSSLGGRSTEAF
NA | 11 | TRBJ1-5 | TRBV12-3/TRBV12-4 | ASTRGSFQPQH
many | 14 | TRBJ2-7 | TRBV10-3 | AISESGTGAHYEQY
NA | 12 | TRBJ1-5 | TRBV20-1 | SPRGVGTNQPQH
NA | 15 | TRBJ2-5 | TRBV7-3 | ASSLDFRAGTQETQY
few | 13 | TRBJ1-2 | TRBV19 | ASSSGQLTNYGYT
NA | 11 | TRBJ2-7 | TRBV10-1 | ARTDSSSYEQY
few | 12 | TRBJ2-5 | TRBV7-9 | ASSIGLAGETQY
NA | 11 | TRBJ2-7 | TRBV29-1 | SLGTGPSYEQY
NA | 12 | TRBJ1-4 | TRBV11-3 | ASSQGGDNEKLF
few | 10 | TRBJ2-7 | TRBV14 | ASGRNPYEQY
once | 18 | TRBJ1-5 | TRBV20-1 | SATLCQGNGVTADNQPQH
many | 14 | TRBJ1-5 | TRBV20-1 | SAMAGGGYSNQPQH
few | 10 | TRBJ2-7 | TRBV19 | ASKAASYEQY
NA | 14 | TRBJ2-3 | TRBV9 | ASSPRVGGNTDTQY
NA | 14 | TRBJ2-2 | TRBV7-2 | ASSSLAGLNTGELF
NA | 13 | TRBJ1-5 | TRBV15 | ATSRDRWAPETQH
NA | 10 | TRBJ2-7 | TRBV29-1 | SGVTGDGEQY
many | 11 | TRBJ2-5 | TRBV15 | ATSSVGATTQY
NA | 11 | TRBJ2-7 | TRBV9 | ASNTGDGYEQY
few | 14 | TRBJ2-5 | TRBV6-2/TRBV6-3 | ASSLTSGGLRETQY
NA | 15 | TRBJ1-5 | TRBV7-2 | ASSLVVGRQAVGTQH
NA | 12 | TRBJ2-7 | TRBV7-9 | ASSFMREGDEQY
NA | 13 | TRBJ1-4 | TRBV15 | ATSGDRVFNEKLF
NA | 14 | TRBJ2-5 | TRBV12-3/TRBV12-4 | ASSLNGGGHQETQY